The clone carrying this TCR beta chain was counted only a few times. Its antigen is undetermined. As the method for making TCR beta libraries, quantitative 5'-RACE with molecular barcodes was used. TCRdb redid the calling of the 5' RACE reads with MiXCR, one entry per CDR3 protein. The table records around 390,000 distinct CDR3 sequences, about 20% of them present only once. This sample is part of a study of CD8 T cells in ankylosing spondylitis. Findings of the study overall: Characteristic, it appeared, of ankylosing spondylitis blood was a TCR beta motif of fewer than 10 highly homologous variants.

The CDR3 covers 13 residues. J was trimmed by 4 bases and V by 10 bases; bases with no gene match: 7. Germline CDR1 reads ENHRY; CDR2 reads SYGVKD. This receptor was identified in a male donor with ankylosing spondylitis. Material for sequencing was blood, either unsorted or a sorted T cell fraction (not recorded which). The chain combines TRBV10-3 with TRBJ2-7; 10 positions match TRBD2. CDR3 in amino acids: CASKLAGSYEQYF. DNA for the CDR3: TGTGCCAGCAAACTAGCGGGATCATACGAGCAGTACTTC.